A selection of T cell receptor beta chains follows, all from one sample in a study of chemoradiotherapy in HPV16-positive cancers. Profiling relied on immunoSEQ multiplex PCR, and the TCRdb table lists in-frame clones only, not all of them. The sample contains under 20,000 clones, approximately 75% of which appear only once. Sample collection occurred from a patient who underwent chemoradiotherapy. All receptors come from a human donor with HPV-associated anogenital cancer. The CDR3 runs from the conserved cysteine through the conserved F or W. A D gene is named only where the DNA matches it firmly. Not every row has a clone size; where given, it reads once, few, many or a size class.

clone size: .; D gene: .; V gene: TRBV5-1; J gene: TRBJ1-3; CDR3 protein: CASSLNPMGGNTIYF; CDR3 DNA: TGCGCCAGCAGCTTGAATCCGATGGGAGGAAACACCATATATTTT
clone size: .; D gene: .; V gene: TRBV5-1; J gene: TRBJ2-7; CDR3 protein: CASSDRPDEQYF; CDR3 DNA: TGCGCCAGCAGTGACCGTCCCGACGAGCAGTACTTC
clone size: .; D gene: TRBD1; V gene: TRBV6-1; J gene: TRBJ1-1; CDR3 protein: CASSLRTGVDEAFF; CDR3 DNA: TGTGCCAGCAGTTTGCGGACAGGCGTCGATGAAGCTTTCTTT
clone size: .; D gene: TRBD1; V gene: TRBV7-9; J gene: TRBJ1-5; CDR3 protein: CASSRTGAGDQPQHF; CDR3 DNA: TGTGCCAGCAGCCGGACAGGGGCGGGGGATCAGCCCCAGCATTTT
clone size: .; D gene: .; V gene: TRBV4-1; J gene: TRBJ1-2; CDR3 protein: CASSQERSNYGYTF; CDR3 DNA: TGCGCCAGCAGCCAAGAGCGTTCTAACTATGGCTACACCTTC
clone size: .; D gene: TRBD1; V gene: TRBV5-1; J gene: TRBJ1-4; CDR3 protein: CASSLTGGGEKLFF; CDR3 DNA: TGCGCCAGCAGCTTGACAGGGGGCGGTGAAAAACTGTTTTTT
clone size: .; D gene: TRBD2; V gene: TRBV11-2; J gene: TRBJ2-3; CDR3 protein: CASSHYVGPGGEADTQYF; CDR3 DNA: TGTGCCAGCAGCCATTATGTGGGCCCGGGGGGAGAGGCAGATACGCAGTATTTT
clone size: .; D gene: .; V gene: TRBV11-2; J gene: TRBJ2-7; CDR3 protein: CASSLGQGDEQYF; CDR3 DNA: TGTGCCAGCAGCTTAGGCCAGGGAGACGAGCAGTACTTC
clone size: .; D gene: .; V gene: TRBV19; J gene: TRBJ1-6; CDR3 protein: CASTPTGSPNSPLHF; CDR3 DNA: TGTGCCAGTACCCCCACAGGGAGTCCGAATTCACCCCTCCACTTT
clone size: .; D gene: TRBD1; V gene: TRBV19; J gene: TRBJ1-5; CDR3 protein: CASSIPPGGSQPQHF; CDR3 DNA: TGTGCCAGTAGTATCCCCCCAGGGGGCAGTCAGCCCCAGCATTTT
clone size: few; D gene: TRBD1; V gene: TRBV18; J gene: TRBJ2-3; CDR3 protein: CASSPPDRGTDTQYF; CDR3 DNA: TGTGCCAGCTCACCACCAGACAGGGGCACAGATACGCAGTATTTT
clone size: .; D gene: TRBD2; V gene: TRBV19; J gene: TRBJ2-2; CDR3 protein: CASSIAVPAGVSGELFF; CDR3 DNA: TGTGCCAGTAGTATAGCGGTACCGGCGGGGGTCTCCGGGGAGCTGTTTTTT
clone size: few; D gene: .; V gene: TRBV2; J gene: TRBJ2-7; CDR3 protein: CASNRDGYYEQYF; CDR3 DNA: TGTGCCAGCAATAGGGACGGCTACTACGAGCAGTACTTC
clone size: .; D gene: TRBD1; V gene: TRBV11-2; J gene: TRBJ1-2; CDR3 protein: CASSLGQAYGYTF; CDR3 DNA: TGTGCCAGCAGCTTGGGACAGGCCTATGGCTACACCTTC
clone size: .; D gene: TRBD1; V gene: TRBV5-4; J gene: TRBJ2-2; CDR3 protein: CASSPISTGMYTGELFF; CDR3 DNA: TGTGCCAGCAGCCCAATTTCGACAGGGATGTACACCGGGGAGCTGTTTTTT
clone size: .; D gene: .; V gene: TRBV28; J gene: TRBJ1-5; CDR3 protein: CASSLEGRWDQPQHF; CDR3 DNA: TGTGCCAGCAGTTTGGAGGGGCGTTGGGATCAGCCCCAGCATTTT
clone size: .; D gene: .; V gene: TRBV9; J gene: TRBJ1-2; CDR3 protein: CASSVARGAYGYTF; CDR3 DNA: TGTGCCAGCAGCGTAGCTAGGGGCGCCTATGGCTACACCTTC
clone size: .; D gene: TRBD1; V gene: TRBV2; J gene: TRBJ2-7; CDR3 protein: CASRGTGGAYEQYF; CDR3 DNA: TGTGCCAGCCGCGGGACAGGAGGAGCCTACGAGCAGTACTTC
clone size: once; D gene: TRBD1; V gene: TRBV28; J gene: TRBJ2-2; CDR3 protein: CASSPRVLGGRMTGELFF; CDR3 DNA: TGTGCCAGCAGCCCTAGGGTCCTAGGGGGCAGGATGACCGGGGAGCTGTTTTTT
clone size: .; D gene: .; V gene: TRBV28; J gene: TRBJ1-2; CDR3 protein: CASSDDDTFYGYTF; CDR3 DNA: TGTGCCAGCAGTGACGACGACACTTTCTATGGCTACACCTTC
clone size: .; D gene: .; V gene: TRBV5-5; J gene: TRBJ1-1; CDR3 protein: CASSLFWQKNTEAFF; CDR3 DNA: TGTGCCAGCAGCTTGTTCTGGCAGAAGAACACTGAAGCTTTCTTT
clone size: few; D gene: .; V gene: TRBV7-3; J gene: TRBJ1-5; CDR3 protein: CASSLARNQPQHF; CDR3 DNA: TGTGCCAGCAGCTTGGCACGGAATCAGCCCCAGCATTTT
clone size: .; D gene: .; V gene: TRBV6-1; J gene: TRBJ1-2; CDR3 protein: CASSVVNFYGYTF; CDR3 DNA: TGTGCCAGCAGTGTAGTAAACTTCTATGGCTACACCTTC
clone size: .; D gene: .; V gene: TRBV4-3; J gene: TRBJ2-2; CDR3 protein: CASSQYSGRELFF; CDR3 DNA: TGCGCCAGCAGCCAGTATTCAGGGCGAGAGCTGTTTTTT
clone size: .; D gene: TRBD1; V gene: TRBV6-5; J gene: TRBJ2-3; CDR3 protein: CASRLGQGAGDTQYF; CDR3 DNA: TGTGCCAGCAGGTTGGGACAGGGCGCCGGAGATACGCAGTATTTT
clone size: once; D gene: .; V gene: TRBV7-8; J gene: TRBJ1-1; CDR3 protein: CASSLDTGAEAFF; CDR3 DNA: TGTGCCAGCAGCCTCGACACCGGCGCTGAAGCTTTCTTT
clone size: .; D gene: TRBD2; V gene: TRBV7-9; J gene: TRBJ2-1; CDR3 protein: CASSLTLGTRTGEQFF; CDR3 DNA: TGTGCCAGCAGCCTTACTTTGGGGACTAGAACCGGGGAGCAGTTCTTC
clone size: .; D gene: .; V gene: TRBV28; J gene: TRBJ2-7; CDR3 protein: CASSGWTDSYEQYF; CDR3 DNA: TGTGCCAGCAGCGGTTGGACAGACTCCTACGAGCAGTACTTC
clone size: .; D gene: TRBD1; V gene: TRBV7-9; J gene: TRBJ2-7; CDR3 protein: CASSRTGAYEQYF; CDR3 DNA: TGTGCCAGCAGCCGGACAGGGGCCTACGAGCAGTACTTC
clone size: .; D gene: .; V gene: TRBV9; J gene: TRBJ2-3; CDR3 protein: CASSVVGDGTDTQYF; CDR3 DNA: TGTGCCAGCAGCGTAGTGGGGGACGGCACAGATACGCAGTATTTT
clone size: .; D gene: .; V gene: TRBV7-2; J gene: TRBJ2-7; CDR3 protein: CASSLWSGYEQYF; CDR3 DNA: TGTGCCAGCAGCTTATGGTCAGGCTACGAGCAGTACTTC
clone size: once; D gene: TRBD2; V gene: TRBV5-1; J gene: TRBJ2-7; CDR3 protein: CASSLAWTSGGAGGEQYF; CDR3 DNA: TGCGCCAGCAGCTTGGCCTGGACTAGCGGGGGGGCAGGAGGTGAGCAGTACTTC